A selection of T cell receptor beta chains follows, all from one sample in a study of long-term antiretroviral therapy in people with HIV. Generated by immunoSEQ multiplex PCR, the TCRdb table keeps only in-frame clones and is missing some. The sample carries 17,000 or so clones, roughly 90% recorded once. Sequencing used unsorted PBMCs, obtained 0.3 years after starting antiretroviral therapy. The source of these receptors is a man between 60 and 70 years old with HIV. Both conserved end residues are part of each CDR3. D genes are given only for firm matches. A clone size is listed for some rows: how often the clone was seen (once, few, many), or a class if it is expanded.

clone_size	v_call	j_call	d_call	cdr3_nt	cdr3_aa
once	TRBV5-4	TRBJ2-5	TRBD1	TGTGCCAGCAGCCGTCCCGGGACAGGGACAGAGACCCAGTACTTC	CASSRPGTGTETQYF
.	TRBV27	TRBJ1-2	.	TGTGCCAGCAGTTTATCTCCGAAAAACCACTATGGCTACACCTTC	CASSLSPKNHYGYTF
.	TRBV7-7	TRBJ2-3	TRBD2	TGTGCCAGCAGCCCAGGACTAGCGAGAACAGATACGCAGTATTTT	CASSPGLARTDTQYF
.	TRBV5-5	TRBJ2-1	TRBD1	TGTGCCAGCAGCTCCCCCTCAGGGGGCTTAAGGTACAATGAGCAGTTCTTC	CASSSPSGGLRYNEQFF
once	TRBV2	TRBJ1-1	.	TGTGCCAGCAGGGGGGAACTGAACACTGAAGCTTTCTTT	CASRGELNTEAFF
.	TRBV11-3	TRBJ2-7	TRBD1	TGTGCCAGCAGCTTTATCCGGGACAGGCACGACGAGCAGTACTTC	CASSFIRDRHDEQYF
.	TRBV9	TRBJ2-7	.	TGTGCCAGCAGCCCCCGGGACCGAGCCTACGAGCAGTACTTC	CASSPRDRAYEQYF
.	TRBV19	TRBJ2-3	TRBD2	TGTGCCAGTAGTCTATATACTAGCGGGGTCGGGGATACGCAGTATTTT	CASSLYTSGVGDTQYF
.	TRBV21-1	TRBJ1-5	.	TGTGCCAGCAGCAAAGCGCGCTTTGTTCAGCCCCAGCATTTT	CASSKARFVQPQHF
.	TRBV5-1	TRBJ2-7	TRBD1	TGCGCCAGCAGCGGAGGGACAGGGCTCGGGGAGTACTTC	CASSGGTGLGEYF
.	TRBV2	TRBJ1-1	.	TGTGCCAGCACCCGAGGGACGGTCACTGAAGCTTTCTTT	CASTRGTVTEAFF
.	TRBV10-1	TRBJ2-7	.	TGCGCCAGCAGTCGAGGGCGCCACGAGCAGTACTTC	CASSRGRHEQYF
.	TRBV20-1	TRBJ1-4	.	TGCAGTGCTAGATCTCCTGAAAAACTGTTTTTT	CSARSPEKLFF
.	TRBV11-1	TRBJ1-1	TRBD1	TGTGCCAGCAGCCCCCGGGACAGGGTAGGGACTGAAGCTTTCTTT	CASSPRDRVGTEAFF
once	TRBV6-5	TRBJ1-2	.	TGTGCCAGCAGTTATACTACGCCTACGGGAGGCTACACCTTC	CASSYTTPTGGYTF
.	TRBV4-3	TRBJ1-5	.	TGCGCCAGCAGCCCCAGAATACGGGATCAGCCCCAGCATTTT	CASSPRIRDQPQHF
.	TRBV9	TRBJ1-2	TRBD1	TGTGCCAGCAGCGTAGTTTCAGGGGGTAACTATGGCTACACCTTC	CASSVVSGGNYGYTF
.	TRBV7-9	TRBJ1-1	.	TGTGCCAGCAGCCCTCGGGGGGGCCCGAACACTGAAGCTTTCTTT	CASSPRGGPNTEAFF
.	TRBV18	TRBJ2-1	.	TGTGCCAGCTCACCACCGGGGTCAGGGAGATCCTACAATGAGCAGTTCTTC	CASSPPGSGRSYNEQFF
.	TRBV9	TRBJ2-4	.	TGTGCCAGCAGCGGTCGGGACCCCCAGAACATTCAGTACTTC	CASSGRDPQNIQYF